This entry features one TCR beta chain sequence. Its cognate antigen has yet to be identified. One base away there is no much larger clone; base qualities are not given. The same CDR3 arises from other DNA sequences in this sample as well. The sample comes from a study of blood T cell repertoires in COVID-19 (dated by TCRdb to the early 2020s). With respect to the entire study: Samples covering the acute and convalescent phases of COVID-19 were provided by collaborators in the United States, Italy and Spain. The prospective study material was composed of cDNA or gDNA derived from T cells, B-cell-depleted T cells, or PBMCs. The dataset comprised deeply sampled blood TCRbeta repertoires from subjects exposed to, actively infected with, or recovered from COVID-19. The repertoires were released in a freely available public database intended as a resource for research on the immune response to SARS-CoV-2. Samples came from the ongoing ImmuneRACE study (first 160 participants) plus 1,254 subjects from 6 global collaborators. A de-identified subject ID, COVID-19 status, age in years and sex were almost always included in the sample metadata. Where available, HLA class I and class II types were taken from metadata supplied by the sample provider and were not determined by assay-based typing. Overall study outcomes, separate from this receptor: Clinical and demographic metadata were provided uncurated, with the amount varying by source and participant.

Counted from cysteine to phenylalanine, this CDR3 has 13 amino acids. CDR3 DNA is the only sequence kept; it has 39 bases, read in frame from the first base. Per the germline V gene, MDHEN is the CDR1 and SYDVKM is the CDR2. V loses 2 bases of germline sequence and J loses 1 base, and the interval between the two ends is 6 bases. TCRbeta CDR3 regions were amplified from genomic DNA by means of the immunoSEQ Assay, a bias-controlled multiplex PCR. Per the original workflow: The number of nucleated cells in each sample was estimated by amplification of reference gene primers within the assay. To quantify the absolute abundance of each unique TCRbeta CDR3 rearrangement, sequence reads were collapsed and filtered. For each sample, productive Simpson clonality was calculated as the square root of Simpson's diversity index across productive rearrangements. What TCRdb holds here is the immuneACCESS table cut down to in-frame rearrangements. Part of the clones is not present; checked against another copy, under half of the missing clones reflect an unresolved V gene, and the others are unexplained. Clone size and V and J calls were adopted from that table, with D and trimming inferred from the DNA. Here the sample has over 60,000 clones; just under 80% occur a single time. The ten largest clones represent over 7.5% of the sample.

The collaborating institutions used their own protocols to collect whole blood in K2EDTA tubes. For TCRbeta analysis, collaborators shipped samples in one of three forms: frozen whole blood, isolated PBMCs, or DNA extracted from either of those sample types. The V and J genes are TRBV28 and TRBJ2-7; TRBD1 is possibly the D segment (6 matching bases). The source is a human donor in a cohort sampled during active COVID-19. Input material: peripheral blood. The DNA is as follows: TGTGCCAGCAGTTTAGGACAGTCCTACGAGCAGTACTTC. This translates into CASSLGQSYEQYF.